Given below is one T cell receptor beta chain in context. Antigen: not known. All of the isolated RNA was reverse transcribed, so expressed TCRB transcripts were sequenced. An average of around 3.4 million reads was obtained for naive, central memory and regulatory T cell samples. Some clones are missing from TCRdb's copy, which holds only in-frame ones; the method was immunoSEQ multiplex PCR. The top ten clones hold more than 0.025% of a sample with some 270,000 clones, 13% to 15% of them seen once. The data derive from a study of beta chain features in type 1 diabetes. Whole-study context: Cells sorted and examined across all samples totaled approximately 100,000,000. Study-wide points: At VDJ recombination sites, type 1 diabetes patients had fewer insertions and more deleted nucleotides. The naive, central memory and Treg TCRB repertoires looked more alike in patients than they did in healthy donors.

There are 14 residues in the CDR3. The ends were cut back, 0 bases at V and 8 bases at J, with 13 bases in the middle. Germline values: CDR1 LGHNA, CDR2 YSLEER. The chain is built from TRBV4-3 and TRBJ1-2; D is perhaps TRBD1 (6 bases). The sequence was collected from a woman aged 35 to 49 in good health. Sequences were obtained from naive CD4+ T cells from blood. CDR3 amino acids: CASSQDTGPRGYTF. CDR3 DNA: TGCGCCAGCAGCCAAGACACAGGGCCGAGGGGCTACACCTTC.